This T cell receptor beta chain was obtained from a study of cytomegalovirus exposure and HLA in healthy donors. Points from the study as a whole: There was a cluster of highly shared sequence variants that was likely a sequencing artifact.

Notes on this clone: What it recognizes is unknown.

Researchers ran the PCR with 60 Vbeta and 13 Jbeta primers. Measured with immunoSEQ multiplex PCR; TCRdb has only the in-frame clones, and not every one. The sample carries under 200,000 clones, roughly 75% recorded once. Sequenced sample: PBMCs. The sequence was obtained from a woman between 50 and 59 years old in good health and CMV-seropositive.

The CDR3, as DNA: TGCGCCAGCAGCTCAAGACAGGGAGGATACAATGAGCAGTTCTTC. Translation gives CASSSRQGGYNEQFF. V gene TRBV5-1 combines with J gene TRBJ2-1; D might be TRBD1 (7 bases). This CDR3 spans 15 amino acids. Trimming left V 3 bases short and J 4 bases short, with 14 bases between. Germline CDR1 is SGHRS and CDR2 is YFSETQ. The full variable domain, its missing parts supplied by reference TRBV5-1 and TRBJ2-1, is KAGVTQTPRYLIKTRGQQVTLSCSPISGHRSVSWYQQTPGQGLQFLFEYFSETQRNKGNFPGRFSGRQFSNSRSEMNVSTLELGDSALYLCASSSRQGGYNEQFFGPGTRLTVL.